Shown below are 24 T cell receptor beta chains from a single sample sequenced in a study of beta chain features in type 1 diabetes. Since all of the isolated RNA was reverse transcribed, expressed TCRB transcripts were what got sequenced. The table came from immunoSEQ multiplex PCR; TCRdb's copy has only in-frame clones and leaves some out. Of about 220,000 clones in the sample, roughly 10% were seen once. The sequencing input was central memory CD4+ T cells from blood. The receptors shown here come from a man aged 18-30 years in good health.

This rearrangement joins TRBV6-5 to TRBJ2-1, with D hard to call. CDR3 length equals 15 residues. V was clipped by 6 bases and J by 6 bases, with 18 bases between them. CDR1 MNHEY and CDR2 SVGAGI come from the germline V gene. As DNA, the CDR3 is TGTGCCAGCAGGATTGCGGAGTCCTGGGGCAATGAGCAGTTCTTC. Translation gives CASRIAESWGNEQFF.

This chain's CDR3 is CASSHTGSQETQYF. As DNA, the CDR3 is TGCGCCAGCAGCCACACAGGGAGCCAAGAGACCCAGTACTTC. The chain uses TRBV5-1 and TRBJ2-5, with TRBD1 as a possible D gene (6 bases). Germline CDR1 is SGHRS and CDR2 is YFSETQ. The ends were cut back, 4 bases at V and 1 base at J, with 11 bases in the middle. The CDR3 runs to 14 residues. Full variable domain (rest looked up from reference TRBV5-1 and TRBJ2-5): KAGVTQTPRYLIKTRGQQVTLSCSPISGHRSVSWYQQTPGQGLQFLFEYFSETQRNKGNFPGRFSGRQFSNSRSEMNVSTLELGDSALYLCASSHTGSQETQYFGPGTRLLVL.

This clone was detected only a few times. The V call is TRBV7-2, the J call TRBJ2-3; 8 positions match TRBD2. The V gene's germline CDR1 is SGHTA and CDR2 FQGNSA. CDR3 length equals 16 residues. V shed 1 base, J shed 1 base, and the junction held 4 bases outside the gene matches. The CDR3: CASSLVPLAGTDTQYF. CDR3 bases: TGTGCCAGCAGCTTAGTTCCACTAGCGGGCACAGATACGCAGTATTTT.

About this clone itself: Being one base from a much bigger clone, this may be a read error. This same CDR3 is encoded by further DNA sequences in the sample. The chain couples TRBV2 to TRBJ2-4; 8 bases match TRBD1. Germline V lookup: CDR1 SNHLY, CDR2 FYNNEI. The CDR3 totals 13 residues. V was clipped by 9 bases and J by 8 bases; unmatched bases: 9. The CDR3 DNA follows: TGTGCCAGTAACTTTGGACAGGGCGACATTCAGTACTTC. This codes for CASNFGQGDIQYF. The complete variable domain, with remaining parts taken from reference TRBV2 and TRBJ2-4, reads EPEVTQTPSHQVTQMGQEVILRCVPISNHLYFYWYRQILGQKVEFLVSFYNNEISEKSEIFDDQFSVERPDGSNFTLKIRSTKLEDSAMYFCASNFGQGDIQYFGAGTRLSVL.

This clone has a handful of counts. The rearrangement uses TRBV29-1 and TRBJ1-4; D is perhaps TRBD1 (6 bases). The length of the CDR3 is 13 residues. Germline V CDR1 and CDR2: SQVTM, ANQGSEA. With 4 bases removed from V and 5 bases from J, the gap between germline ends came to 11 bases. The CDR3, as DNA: TGCAGCGTTGTCGAGGGGGGAAATGAAAAACTGTTTTTT. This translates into CSVVEGGNEKLFF.

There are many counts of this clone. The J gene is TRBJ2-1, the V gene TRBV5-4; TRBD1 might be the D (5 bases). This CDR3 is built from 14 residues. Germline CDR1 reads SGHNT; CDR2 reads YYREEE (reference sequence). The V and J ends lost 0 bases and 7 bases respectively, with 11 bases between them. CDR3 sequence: CASSLDYKGNEQFF. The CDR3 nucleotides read TGTGCCAGCAGCTTGGATTACAAGGGGAATGAGCAGTTCTTC.

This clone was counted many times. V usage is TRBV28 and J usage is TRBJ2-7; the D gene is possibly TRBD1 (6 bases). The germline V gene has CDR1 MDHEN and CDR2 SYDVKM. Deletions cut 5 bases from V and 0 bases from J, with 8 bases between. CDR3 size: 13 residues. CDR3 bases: TGTGCCAGCAGTCGGGACACCTCCTACGAGCAGTACTTC. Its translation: CASSRDTSYEQYF. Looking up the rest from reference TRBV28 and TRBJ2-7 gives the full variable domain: DVKVTQSSRYLVKRTGEKVFLECVQDMDHENMFWYRQDPGLGLRLIYFSYDVKMKEKGDIPEGYSVSREKKERFSLILESASTNQTSMYLCASSRDTSYEQYFGPGTRLTVT.

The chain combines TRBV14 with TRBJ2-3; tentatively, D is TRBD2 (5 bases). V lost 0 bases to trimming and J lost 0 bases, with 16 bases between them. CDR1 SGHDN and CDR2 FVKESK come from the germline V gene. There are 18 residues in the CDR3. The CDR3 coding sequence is TGTGCCAGCAGCCAAGATGATAGAGGTCAGCGGAGCACAGATACGCAGTATTTT. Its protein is CASSQDDRGQRSTDTQYF.

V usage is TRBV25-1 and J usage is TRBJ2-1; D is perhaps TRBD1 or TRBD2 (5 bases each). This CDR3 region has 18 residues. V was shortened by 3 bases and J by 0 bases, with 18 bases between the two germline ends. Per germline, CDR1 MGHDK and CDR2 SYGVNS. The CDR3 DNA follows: TGTGCCAGCAGTGACTCCGCCGGGACCGTTAGCTCCTACAATGAGCAGTTCTTC. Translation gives CASSDSAGTVSSYNEQFF.

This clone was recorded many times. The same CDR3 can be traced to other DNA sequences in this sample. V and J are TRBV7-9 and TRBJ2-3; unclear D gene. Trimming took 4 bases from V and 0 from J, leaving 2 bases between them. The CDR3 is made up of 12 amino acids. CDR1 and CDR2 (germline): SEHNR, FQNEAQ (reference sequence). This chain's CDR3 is CASSYSTDTQYF. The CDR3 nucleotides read TGTGCCAGCAGCTATAGCACAGATACGCAGTATTTT.

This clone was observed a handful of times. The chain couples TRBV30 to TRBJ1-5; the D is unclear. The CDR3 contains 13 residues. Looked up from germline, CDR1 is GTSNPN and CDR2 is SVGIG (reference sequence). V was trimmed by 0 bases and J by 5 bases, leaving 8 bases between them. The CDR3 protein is CAWSVARYQPQHF. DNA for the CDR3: TGTGCCTGGAGTGTAGCCAGGTATCAGCCCCAGCATTTT. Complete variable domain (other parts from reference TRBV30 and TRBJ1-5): SQTIHQWPATLVQPVGSPLSLECTVEGTSNPNLYWYRQAAGRGLQLLFYSVGIGQISSEVPQNLSASRPQDRQFILSSKKLLLSDSGFYLCAWSVARYQPQHFGDGTRLSIL.

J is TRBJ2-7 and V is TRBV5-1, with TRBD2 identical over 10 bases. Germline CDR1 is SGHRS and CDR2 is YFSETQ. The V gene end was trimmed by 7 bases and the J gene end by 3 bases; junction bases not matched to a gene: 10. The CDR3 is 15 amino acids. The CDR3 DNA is TGCGCCAGCCGACTCCTGCTAGCGGGAGACTACGAGCAGTACTTC. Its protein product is CASRLLLAGDYEQYF.

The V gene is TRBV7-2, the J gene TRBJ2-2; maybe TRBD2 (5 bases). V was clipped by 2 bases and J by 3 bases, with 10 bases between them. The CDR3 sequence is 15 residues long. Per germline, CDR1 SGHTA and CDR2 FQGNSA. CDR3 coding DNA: TGTGCCAGCAGCTTATCCGCGGGCTACACCGGGGAGCTGTTTTTT. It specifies CASSLSAGYTGELFF.

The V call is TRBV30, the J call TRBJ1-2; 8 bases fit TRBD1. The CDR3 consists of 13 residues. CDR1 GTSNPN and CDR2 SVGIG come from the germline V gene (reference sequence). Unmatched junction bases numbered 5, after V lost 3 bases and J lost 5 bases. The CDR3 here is CAWSGTGGYGYTF. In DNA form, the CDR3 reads TGTGCCTGGAGCGGGACAGGAGGTTATGGCTACACCTTC. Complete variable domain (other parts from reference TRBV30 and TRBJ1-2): SQTIHQWPATLVQPVGSPLSLECTVEGTSNPNLYWYRQAAGRGLQLLFYSVGIGQISSEVPQNLSASRPQDRQFILSSKKLLLSDSGFYLCAWSGTGGYGYTFGSGTRLTVV.

CDR3 protein: CSVAPGQGALGAFF. The DNA of the CDR3 is TGCAGCGTCGCTCCGGGACAGGGGGCGCTGGGAGCTTTCTTT. The chain is built from TRBV29-1 and TRBJ1-1; 12 bases map to TRBD1. Trimming at V came to 6 bases and at J to 10 bases, leaving 12 bases not matched to a gene. Looked up from germline, CDR1 is SQVTM and CDR2 is ANQGSEA. The CDR3 length is 14 residues.

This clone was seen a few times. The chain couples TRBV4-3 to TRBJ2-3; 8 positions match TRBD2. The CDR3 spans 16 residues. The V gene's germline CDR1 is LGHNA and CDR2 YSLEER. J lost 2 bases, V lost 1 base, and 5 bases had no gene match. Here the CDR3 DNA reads TGCGCCAGCAGCCAAGGGTCGGGAGGGTCCACAGATACGCAGTATTTT. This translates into CASSQGSGGSTDTQYF.

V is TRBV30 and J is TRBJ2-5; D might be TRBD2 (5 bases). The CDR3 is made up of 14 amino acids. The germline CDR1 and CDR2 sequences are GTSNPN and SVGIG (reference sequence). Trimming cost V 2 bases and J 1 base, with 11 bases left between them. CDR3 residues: CAWSNGLPQETQYF. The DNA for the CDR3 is TGTGCCTGGAGTAATGGACTTCCCCAAGAGACCCAGTACTTC. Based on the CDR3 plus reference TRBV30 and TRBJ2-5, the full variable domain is SQTIHQWPATLVQPVGSPLSLECTVEGTSNPNLYWYRQAAGRGLQLLFYSVGIGQISSEVPQNLSASRPQDRQFILSSKKLLLSDSGFYLCAWSNGLPQETQYFGPGTRLLVL.

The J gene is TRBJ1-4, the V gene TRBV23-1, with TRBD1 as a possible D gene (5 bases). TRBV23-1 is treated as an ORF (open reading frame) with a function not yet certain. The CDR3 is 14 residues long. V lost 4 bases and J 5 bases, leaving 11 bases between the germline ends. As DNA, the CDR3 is TGCGCCAGCAGTCCTACAGGAGAAAATGAAAAACTGTTTTTT. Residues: CASSPTGENEKLFF.

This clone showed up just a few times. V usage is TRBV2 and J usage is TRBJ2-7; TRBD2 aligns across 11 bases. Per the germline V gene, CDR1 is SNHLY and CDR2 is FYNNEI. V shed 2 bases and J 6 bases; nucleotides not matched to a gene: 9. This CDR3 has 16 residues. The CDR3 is CASSERLAGYDFEQYF. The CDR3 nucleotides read TGTGCCAGCAGTGAAAGACTAGCGGGATATGATTTCGAGCAGTACTTC.

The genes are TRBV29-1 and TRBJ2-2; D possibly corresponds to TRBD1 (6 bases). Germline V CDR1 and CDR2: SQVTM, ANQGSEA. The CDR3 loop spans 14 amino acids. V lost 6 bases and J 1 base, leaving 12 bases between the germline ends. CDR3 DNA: TGCAGCGTCCTTGGACAGTTGAACACCGGGGAGCTGTTTTTT. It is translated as CSVLGQLNTGELFF.

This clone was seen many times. The CDR3 loop reads CAWSVQGRLYGYTF. CDR3 DNA sequence: TGTGCCTGGAGTGTACAGGGACGGCTCTATGGCTACACCTTC. The chain joins TRBV30 to TRBJ1-2, with D tentatively TRBD1 (6 bases). The CDR3 sequence is 14 residues long. Germline V CDR1 and CDR2: GTSNPN, SVGIG (reference sequence). V dropped 0 bases and J dropped 4 bases, with 12 bases sitting between them.

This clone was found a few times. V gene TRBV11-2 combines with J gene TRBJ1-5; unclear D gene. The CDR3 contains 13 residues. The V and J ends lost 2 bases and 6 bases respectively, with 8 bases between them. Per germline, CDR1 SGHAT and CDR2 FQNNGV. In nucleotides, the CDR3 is TGTGCCAGCAGCTTATACACGACTCAGCCCCAGCATTTT. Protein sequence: CASSLYTTQPQHF.

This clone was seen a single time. CDR3 nucleotides: TGCGCCAGCAGCTTGACATTCAGCTCTGGGGCCAACGTCCTGACTTTC. Amino acid sequence: CASSLTFSSGANVLTF. The V call is TRBV5-1, the J call TRBJ2-6; unclear D gene. Per the germline V gene, CDR1 is SGHRS and CDR2 is YFSETQ. V lost 1 base and J 0 bases, leaving 8 bases between the germline ends. The CDR3 covers 16 residues.

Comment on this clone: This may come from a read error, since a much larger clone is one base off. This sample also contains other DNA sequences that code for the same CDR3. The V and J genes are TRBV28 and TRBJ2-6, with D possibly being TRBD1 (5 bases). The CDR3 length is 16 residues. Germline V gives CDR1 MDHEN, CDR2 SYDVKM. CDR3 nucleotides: TGTGCCAGCAGTTTACCTCAGAGCTCTGGGGCCAACGTTCTGACTTTC. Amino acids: CASSLPQSSGANVLTF.